This TCR beta chain was sequenced for a study of T cell clonality in common variable immunodeficiency (dated by TCRdb to 2014 to 2015). CDR3 length: 16 amino acids, cysteine to phenylalanine. The CDR3 was read in part: 39 bases, with the frame set at base 1. From a lookup of the germline V gene (reference sequence), CDR1 and CDR2 are DFQATT and SNEGSKA. The V end loses 5 bases and the J end loses 2 bases, and a stretch of 19 bases separates them. Equivalent amounts of genomic DNA from CVID and control samples were used as sequencing input. For every sample, a 60 bp segment covering the rearranged TCRbeta CDR3 region was amplified and then sequenced. The immunoSEQ assay, a bias-corrected multiplex PCR combined with high-throughput sequencing, was used to amplify TCRbeta. The source study handled its data this way. Each unique nucleotide sequence was treated as a clone and annotated with V, D and J genes, copy number and frequency. Sequences were labeled productive if in frame, and non-productive if out of frame or containing stop codons. As previously described, clonality was computed from Shannon's entropy. The predicted amino acid sequences of productive clones were used to derive the mean CDR3 Kyte-Doolittle hydropathy. Hierarchical clustering of scaled V gene usage was performed with the R hclust function using Manhattan distance and complete linkage. To assess clone sharing by CDR3 amino acid sequence, 12 repertoires per group were resampled over 100 rounds. The repertoires were searched for 70 published EBV-specific and fewer than 250 published CMV-specific TCRbeta sequences. Analysis left out a couple of CVID samples that produced under 10,000 sequences, so around 40 CVID repertoires remained. TCRdb mirrors the immuneACCESS table, restricted to in-frame sequences. Some clones are absent from its copies; in checked studies, under half trace to an unresolved V gene, and the reason for the others is unknown. V and J calls and clone size are copied from that table; D and trimming were computed from the DNA. This sample has around 50,000 clones, none of them a singleton. The top ten clonotypes cover 5.4% of the sample.

At least ten counts were recorded for this clone. Its cognate antigen has yet to be identified. The read falls 3 residues short of the CDR3 end, and the missing part is taken from the germline J gene. Predominantly Caucasian heritage was noted among both the CVID patients and the healthy controls. From each donor, roughly 4.5 to 8 ml of heparinized peripheral whole blood was collected. Genomic DNA from adults with common variable immune deficiency (CVID) and from healthy adult controls was the source for sequencing TCRbeta CDR3 repertoires. A total of some 22 healthy adult volunteers (12 female and ten or so male; age range 23 to 66 years, mean age around 31) were included in the control group. To isolate peripheral blood mononuclear cells, diluted blood was subjected to density centrifugation over Hypaque 1077 or Ficoll-Paque. Genomic DNA was extracted from unsorted mononuclear cells by Qiagen column purification or by a centrifugation-based method.

Study-wide findings and limitations: Compared with healthy controls, CVID subjects showed increased TCRbeta clonality (t-test p = 0.018), a feature most characteristic of about a third of subjects. CVID TCRbeta sequences were reported to have fewer deletions and N-nucleotide insertions and to lack highly modified clones with 13 or more V deletions. Correlations of repertoire features with clinical complications were constrained by heterogeneity among patients within the CVID cohort. It was noted by the authors that sequencing of the repertoires of T cell subpopulations would be needed to clarify the cause of the increased clonality in CVID. Even though DNA input was equal, the average per sample came to 82,000 or so unique sequences for controls compared with 25,000 to 40,000 for CVID samples. Healthy controls shared more TCRbeta clones with each other than CVID subjects shared among themselves (p < 0.0001).

The rearranged segments are TRBV20-1 and TRBJ2-1; tentative D gene TRBD1, with 6 bases matching. The clonotype originates from a person aged 18 to 75 in good health. Sequencing input: peripheral blood mononuclear cells. The CDR3 here reads CSAPQVEDSTYNEQFF. The part of the CDR3 DNA that was read is TGCAGTGCTCCCCAAGTAGAGGACAGCACCTACAATGAG.